Presented here are 9 T cell receptor beta chains from one specimen sequenced in a study of graft-versus-host responses after intestinal transplantation. TCRdb keeps only in-frame clones here, not all; method: immunoSEQ multiplex PCR. The sample holds about 93,000 clones, roughly 91% seen once. Their antigens are not known. The starting material was unstimulated CD8+ T cells sorted from spleen or lymph node cells, obtained before intestinal transplant. These receptor sequences come from a human donor who received an intestinal transplant.

The V gene is TRBV30, the J gene TRBJ2-7; D possibly corresponds to TRBD1 (5 bases). This CDR3 spans 11 amino acids. The V gene's germline CDR1 is GTSNPN and CDR2 SVGIG (reference sequence). Trimming took 3 bases from V and 3 from J, leaving 6 bases between them. The CDR3 DNA is TGTGCCTGGAGCAGGGACTACGAGCAGTACTTC. Its translation: CAWSRDYEQYF.

The CDR3 reads CASLSRGAQETQYF. CDR3 DNA sequence: TGTGCCAGTCTCTCGCGGGGGGCTCAAGAGACCCAGTACTTC. The chain combines TRBV2 with TRBJ2-5; 8 bases fit TRBD2. There are 14 residues in the CDR3. Germline lookup yields CDR1 SNHLY and CDR2 FYNNEI. V dropped 9 bases and J dropped 2; count of bases not matched to a gene: 8.

A single count supports this clone. V gene TRBV19 combines with J gene TRBJ1-1; possible D gene TRBD1, 5 bases. Germline loops: CDR1 LNHDA, CDR2 SQIVND (reference sequence). This CDR3 has 12 residues. V was clipped by 5 bases and J by 6 bases, with 10 bases between them. The CDR3 spells CASSYAGAEAFF. In nucleotides, the CDR3 is TGTGCCAGTAGTTATGCGGGGGCTGAAGCTTTCTTT.

This chain links TRBV6-5 with TRBJ1-5, with 7 bases matching TRBD1. The CDR3 runs 15 residues. From germline, CDR1 is MNHEY and CDR2 SVGAGI. The ends lost 10 bases at V and 2 bases at J; junction bases unmatched: 11. As DNA, the CDR3 is TGTGCCATAGAAACAGGGGAAAAGGGCAATCAGCCCCAGCATTTT. Its protein is CAIETGEKGNQPQHF.

The chain employs TRBV28 and TRBJ2-2, with D perhaps matching TRBD2 (5 bases). The CDR3 runs to 13 residues. Trimming removed 4 bases at V and 6 bases at J, with 9 bases between. Germline CDR1 MDHEN, CDR2 SYDVKM. CDR3 nucleotides: TGTGCCAGCAGTTCGAGGGAATCCGGGGAGCTGTTTTTT. Translated, it gives CASSSRESGELFF.

Written as DNA, the CDR3 is TGTGCCAGCAGCCATGGACAGCTAGCTAACTATGGCTACACCTTC. It encodes CASSHGQLANYGYTF. This rearrangement joins TRBV11-2 to TRBJ1-2; a weak D match, TRBD1 (6 bases). This CDR3 has 15 amino acids. The V end was cut by 5 bases, the J end by 0 bases, with 13 bases between. Germline lookup yields CDR1 SGHAT and CDR2 FQNNGV.

In its sample, this clone was seen a few times. This chain uses TRBV2 with TRBJ2-3; a possible D gene is TRBD2 (5 bases). The CDR3 is 16 residues long. CDR1 and CDR2 from the germline V gene are SNHLY and FYNNEI. Trimming shortened V by 2 bases and J by 2 bases, and 14 bases separated the two germline ends. CDR3 amino acids: CASSEWRTAFTDTQYF. DNA of the CDR3: TGTGCCAGCAGTGAATGGAGGACCGCCTTCACAGATACGCAGTATTTT.

This chain uses TRBV13 with TRBJ2-1, with TRBD1 matching 8 bases. The CDR3 totals 12 residues. J gave up 9 bases and V 7 bases, and 5 bases lay outside the gene matches. In germline, CDR1 is PRHDT, CDR2 FYEKMQ (reference sequence). CDR3 residues: CASTEQGGEQFF. As DNA, the CDR3 is TGTGCCAGCACCGAACAGGGGGGTGAGCAGTTCTTC.

The chain uses TRBV7-9 and TRBJ2-3, with 15 bases fitting TRBD2. The CDR3 length is 19 residues. Trimming at V came to 2 bases and at J to 1 base, leaving 7 bases not matched to a gene. Germline V gene data show CDR1 as SEHNR and CDR2 as FQNEAQ (reference sequence). The CDR3 bases are TGTGCCAGCAGCTTAACTGGACTAGCGGGGGGGAGGGGCACAGATACGCAGTATTTT. Residues: CASSLTGLAGGRGTDTQYF. Filled out from reference TRBV7-9 and TRBJ2-3, the complete variable domain reads DTGVSQNPRHKITKRGQNVTFRCDPISEHNRLYWYRQTLGQGPEFLTYFQNEAQLEKSRLLSDRFSAERPKGSFSTLEIQRTEQGDSAMYLCASSLTGLAGGRGTDTQYFGPGTRLTVL.